One sample yielded the 32 T cell receptor beta chains listed below, sequenced in a study of T cell clonality in common variable immunodeficiency. Profiling relied on immunoSEQ multiplex PCR, and the TCRdb table lists in-frame clones only, not all of them. Listed for the sample are 50,000 to 60,000 clones, none seen a single time. Sequenced material: peripheral blood mononuclear cells. The receptors shown here come from a person between 18 and 75 years old in good health.

This clone occurred many times. The sequence runs out 3 residues before the end of the CDR3; the remainder is reconstructed from the germline J gene. The chain combines TRBV29-1 with TRBJ1-2; the match to TRBD1 covers 10 bases. Germline CDR1 is SQVTM and CDR2 is ANQGSEA. The J segment lost 6 bases and the V segment lost 3 bases, leaving 4 bases of the junction unmatched. This CDR3 is 13 amino acids long. CDR3 DNA (partial): TGCAGCGTTGAGTTAGGGACAGGGGATGGC. It specifies CSVELGTGDG. The whole CDR3 region reads CSVELGTGDGYTF.

In its sample, this clone was seen many times. The CDR3 spells CAWKLGLARTDTQYF. Incomplete CDR3 DNA: TGTGCCTGGAAGTTAGGACTAGCCCGCACAGATACG. The chain links TRBV30 to TRBJ2-3; 8 nucleotides match TRBD2. The sequence runs out 3 residues before the end of the CDR3; the remainder is reconstructed from the germline J gene. The V gene end was trimmed by 4 bases and the J gene end by 1 base; junction bases not matched to a gene: 7. The CDR3 consists of 15 residues. From germline, CDR1 is GTSNPN and CDR2 SVGIG (reference sequence).

Comment on this clone: The observed sequence ends 3 residues before the CDR3 terminus, with the missing tail filled in from the germline J gene. J is TRBJ1-1 and V is TRBV2; D call uncertain. V lost 7 bases to trimming and J lost 0 bases, with 9 bases between them. The CDR3 sequence is 13 residues long. Germline CDR1 and CDR2: SNHLY and FYNNEI. CDR3 sequence reads: CASMSEVNTEAFF. CDR3 DNA (partial): TGTGCCAGCATGAGTGAGGTGAACACTGAA. The whole variable domain, remainder taken from reference TRBV2 and TRBJ1-1, is EPEVTQTPSHQVTQMGQEVILRCVPISNHLYFYWYRQILGQKVEFLVSFYNNEISEKSEIFDDQFSVERPDGSNFTLKIRSTKLEDSAMYFCASMSEVNTEAFFGQGTRLTVV.

This clone showed up many times. Coverage ceases 3 residues before the CDR3 finishes, and the germline J gene fills in the end. This rearrangement joins TRBV6-2 or TRBV6-3 to TRBJ2-1; D not resolved. V dropped 7 bases and J dropped 9 bases, with 10 bases sitting between them. Germline lookup yields CDR1 MNHEY and CDR2 SVGEGT. CDR3 length: 11 amino acids. The CDR3 reads CASKSAGEQFF. CDR3 bases read: TGTGCCAGCAAATCTGCAGGTGAG.

This clone was picked up many times. The read stops 3 residues short of the end of the CDR3; the missing end is completed from the germline J gene. V is TRBV9 and J is TRBJ2-7; D is ambiguous. There are 14 residues in the CDR3. The ends were cut back, 0 bases at V and 1 base at J, with 8 bases in the middle. Germline CDR1 SGDLS, CDR2 YYNGEE. The CDR3 reads CASSVGSGSYEQYF. CDR3 DNA, as far as it was read: TGTGCCAGCAGCGTAGGGTCAGGATCCTACGAG.

This clone was observed many times. The read halts 3 residues ahead of the CDR3 end, with the missing end drawn from the germline J gene. The chain recombines TRBV5-1 with TRBJ2-7, with D unclear. The germline CDR1 and CDR2 sequences are SGHRS and YFSETQ. This CDR3 comprises 13 residues. The V end was cut by 0 bases, the J end by 6 bases, with 10 bases between. The CDR3 bases that were read are TGCGCCAGCAGCTTGGCCGCTGAGCTCGAG. Amino acid sequence: CASSLAAELE. The whole CDR3 sequence reads CASSLAAELEQYF.

In its sample, this clone was seen many times. The read stops 3 residues short of the end of the CDR3; the missing end is completed from the germline J gene. The chain combines TRBV20-1 with TRBJ2-7; TRBD1 matches 9 bases. J lost 0 bases, V lost 6 bases, and 6 bases had no gene match. The CDR3 has 14 residues. Germline CDR1 is DFQATT and CDR2 is SNEGSKA (reference sequence). CDR3 loop: CSARGTGLSYEQYF. The CDR3 bases that were read are TGCAGTGCCCGGGGGACAGGGCTCTCCTACGAG.

This clone showed up many times. The CDR3 goes on 3 residues after the read ends, and that part is filled in from the germline J gene. V is TRBV20-1 and J is TRBJ1-1; the match to TRBD1 covers 7 bases. The CDR3 sequence is 13 residues long. J lost 5 bases, V lost 0 bases, and 3 bases had no gene match. Germline loops: CDR1 DFQATT, CDR2 SNEGSKA (reference sequence). CDR3 amino acids: CSARDPGGTEAFF. The CDR3 bases that were read are TGCAGTGCTAGAGATCCAGGGGGTACTGAA.

This clone was seen ten or more times. The sequence runs out 3 residues before the end of the CDR3; the remainder is reconstructed from the germline J gene. V gene TRBV19 combines with J gene TRBJ1-3, with D possibly being TRBD1 (6 bases). The germline CDR1 and CDR2 sequences are LNHDA and SQIVND (reference sequence). The CDR3 contains 13 residues. V lost 4 bases to trimming and J lost 3 bases, with 7 bases between them. CDR3 sequence reads: CASSRGHGNTIYF. The sequenced CDR3 bases are TGTGCCAGTAGTAGGGGACATGGAAACACC.

In this sample, this clone turned up many times. The CDR3 end falls 3 residues outside the read, so it is completed with the germline J gene. This rearrangement joins TRBV5-1 to TRBJ2-3, with D possibly TRBD1 on 6 matching bases. V lost 4 bases, J lost 4 bases, and 13 bases lay in between. CDR3 length equals 14 residues. Germline CDR1 and CDR2: SGHRS and YFSETQ. The CDR3 loop reads CASSQGQNSDTQYF. The CDR3 DNA, read in part, is TGCGCCAGCAGCCAAGGACAGAACTCAGATACG.

Concerning this clone itself: Compared with germline, one end of the junction differs, possibly owing to a read error. The DNA ends 3 residues before the CDR3 does, and the rest of the CDR3 is filled in from the germline J gene. The chain combines TRBV7-4 with TRBJ2-3; 7 bases agree with TRBD1. The CDR3 extends over 14 amino acids. The germline V gene has CDR1 SGHVT and CDR2 SQSDAQ. The DNA read from the CDR3 is TGCACCAGCACCTTAAGACAGGGAAGGGGTACG. Its protein is CTSTLRQGRGT. The full CDR3 protein is CTSTLRQGRGTQYF.

The table lists this clone with many counts. The read terminates 3 residues ahead of where the CDR3 ends, so the germline J gene completes it. This rearrangement joins TRBV6-1 to TRBJ1-2; D remains unclear. The germline V and J ends were trimmed by 0 bases and 4 bases, with 12 bases remaining between them. The CDR3 consists of 15 residues. The V gene's germline CDR1 is MNHNS and CDR2 SASEGT. CDR3 region: CASSEAPAAVYGYTF. The DNA read from the CDR3 is TGTGCCAGCAGTGAAGCCCCGGCGGCGGTCTATGGC.

This clone showed up many times. The CDR3 is cut off 3 residues early in the read; its end comes from the germline J gene. This sequence joins TRBV2 and TRBJ2-5; D may be TRBD1 (6 bases). V lost 2 bases and J lost 1, with 11 bases in between. The CDR3 has 15 amino acids. Germline V lookup: CDR1 SNHLY, CDR2 FYNNEI. The DNA read from the CDR3 is TGTGCCAGCAGTGAATGGGGGCAGATCCAAGAGACC. Encoded protein: CASSEWGQIQET. The complete CDR3 reads CASSEWGQIQETQYF. The full variable domain, its missing parts supplied by reference TRBV2 and TRBJ2-5, is EPEVTQTPSHQVTQMGQEVILRCVPISNHLYFYWYRQILGQKVEFLVSFYNNEISEKSEIFDDQFSVERPDGSNFTLKIRSTKLEDSAMYFCASSEWGQIQETQYFGPGTRLLVL.

In its sample, this clone was seen many times. With the read ending 3 residues before the CDR3 end, the germline J gene is used to fill in that end. This chain uses TRBV19 with TRBJ1-4; 7 nucleotides match TRBD1. The CDR3 runs to 16 residues. V lost 6 bases to trimming and J lost 0 bases; unmatched junction nucleotides: 7. The germline V gene has CDR1 LNHDA and CDR2 SQIVND (reference sequence). CDR3 DNA (partial): TGTGCCAGTAGGCGGACAGGCCCTTCAACTAATGAAAAA. Translating gives CASRRTGPSTNEK. The whole CDR3 protein is CASRRTGPSTNEKLFF.

This clone turned up a few times. The CDR3 end lies 3 residues beyond the end of the read and is filled in from the germline J gene. The chain couples TRBV6-1 to TRBJ1-2, with 8 bases fitting TRBD1. In germline, CDR1 is MNHNS, CDR2 SASEGT. V lost 4 bases to trimming and J lost 2 bases; unmatched junction nucleotides: 6. The CDR3 extends over 15 amino acids. The CDR3: CASSAATGANYGYTF. CDR3 DNA (partial): TGTGCCAGCAGTGCTGCGACAGGGGCGAACTATGGC.

The sample holds many counts of this clone. The read terminates 3 residues before the CDR3 end, so the remaining end is supplied by the germline J gene. The V gene is TRBV5-5, the J gene TRBJ1-2, with 7 bases aligning to TRBD1. The CDR3 covers 15 residues. J lost 4 bases, V lost 0 bases, and 6 bases had no gene match. Germline V lookup: CDR1 SGHKS, CDR2 YYEKEE (reference sequence). The CDR3 here is CASSLEMDRPYGYTF. Partial CDR3 DNA: TGTGCCAGCAGCTTGGAGATGGACAGGCCCTATGGC.

This clone was observed many times. The read stops 3 residues short of the end of the CDR3; the missing end is completed from the germline J gene. This chain connects TRBV12-3 or TRBV12-4 to TRBJ2-3; possibly TRBD2 for D (6 bases). The CDR3 is made up of 16 amino acids. Trimming took off 1 base at V and 6 bases at J, with 17 bases between the two ends. The covered CDR3 bases are TGTGCCAGCAGTTTAGGCGAGGCTAGCGTAGCGGATACG. It yields the protein CASSLGEASVADT. The full CDR3 sequence reads CASSLGEASVADTQYF.

This clone was recorded a few times. The CDR3 end is not reached by the read, which stops 3 residues before it; the germline J gene fills it in. The chain employs TRBV4-2 and TRBJ2-7, with 7 bases lining up with TRBD2. CDR3 length: 16 amino acids. Losses at the gene ends were 0 bases for V and 0 bases for J; bases not matched to a gene: 5. Germline CDR1 is LGHNA and CDR2 is YNFKEQ. The CDR3 loop is CASSQDIGLVSYEQYF. The DNA read from the CDR3 is TGTGCCAGCAGCCAAGATATAGGACTAGTCTCCTACGAG.

The table lists this clone with many counts. The CDR3 goes on 3 residues after the read ends, and that part is filled in from the germline J gene. The chain links TRBV29-1 to TRBJ2-1, with 10 bases matching TRBD2. Germline CDR1 and CDR2: SQVTM and ANQGSEA. The CDR3 sequence is 14 residues long. V was pared by 3 bases and J by 9 bases, with 8 bases of the junction left unmatched. CDR3 DNA (partial): TGCAGCGTTGACCGTCTAGCGGGAGTTGCTGAG. Translation gives CSVDRLAGVAE. The CDR3 reads in full as CSVDRLAGVAEQFF.

This clone was seen a few times. The read is 3 residues too short to cover the CDR3 end, so that end is filled in from the germline J gene. V is TRBV30 and J is TRBJ1-4, with 7 positions matching TRBD1. CDR1 is GTSNPN and CDR2 is SVGIG in the germline V gene (reference sequence). The CDR3 is 13 amino acids. The sequenced CDR3 bases are TGTGCCTGGATGGACAGGTTAAATTCACCA. It specifies CAWMDRLNSP. The CDR3 as a whole reads CAWMDRLNSPLFF. The complete variable domain, with remaining parts taken from reference TRBV30 and TRBJ1-4, reads SQTIHQWPATLVQPVGSPLSLECTVEGTSNPNLYWYRQAAGRGLQLLFYSVGIGQISSEVPQNLSASRPQDRQFILSSKKLLLSDSGFYLCAWMDRLNSPLFFGSGTQLSVL.

At least ten counts were recorded for this clone. The CDR3 end lies 3 residues beyond the end of the read and is filled in from the germline J gene. The chain carries TRBV2 and TRBJ2-7; D is possibly TRBD2 (5 bases). The CDR3 extends over 15 amino acids. Germline-derived CDR1 and CDR2 are SNHLY and FYNNEI. Trimming took 3 bases from V and 6 from J, leaving 18 bases between them. Partial CDR3 DNA: TGTGCCAGCAGTGATGGTCGAAGCGTAGGAGGCGAG. Its protein is CASSDGRSVGGE. The whole CDR3 protein is CASSDGRSVGGEQYF. Looking up the rest from reference TRBV2 and TRBJ2-7 gives the full variable domain: EPEVTQTPSHQVTQMGQEVILRCVPISNHLYFYWYRQILGQKVEFLVSFYNNEISEKSEIFDDQFSVERPDGSNFTLKIRSTKLEDSAMYFCASSDGRSVGGEQYFGPGTRLTVT.

In this sample, this clone turned up many times. The CDR3 end lies 3 residues beyond the end of the read and is filled in from the germline J gene. The V gene is TRBV14, the J gene TRBJ1-3; D unclear. V dropped 0 bases and J dropped 4 bases, with 10 bases sitting between them. Germline CDR1 SGHDN, CDR2 FVKESK. The CDR3 is 15 residues long. The sequenced CDR3 bases are TGTGCCAGCAGCCAAGATTTTCGCCGGGGAAACACC. It specifies CASSQDFRRGNT. The CDR3 reads in full as CASSQDFRRGNTIYF.

This clone was seen many times. The read terminates 3 residues before the CDR3 end, so the remaining end is supplied by the germline J gene. V is TRBV19 and J is TRBJ2-4; TRBD1 is a possible D gene (6 bases). Germline-derived CDR1 and CDR2 are LNHDA and SQIVND (reference sequence). CDR3 size: 15 residues. Trimming shortened V by 7 bases and J by 6 bases, and 19 bases separated the two germline ends. The DNA read from the CDR3 is TGTGCCAGTAAGTCGACTTACAGGGTAGGAAACATT. It is translated as CASKSTYRVGNI. From start to end, the CDR3 is CASKSTYRVGNIQYF.

This clone has more than one count but fewer than ten. Sequencing ends 3 residues short of the CDR3 end; the germline J gene provides the rest. This rearrangement joins TRBV19 to TRBJ1-2; unclear D gene. The CDR3 runs 17 residues. Germline values: CDR1 LNHDA, CDR2 SQIVND (reference sequence). The CDR3 loop is CASSIDPSSGSRNDYTF. The CDR3 bases that were read are TGTGCCAGTAGTATAGATCCCTCTAGCGGGAGTCGTAATGAC.

This clone was found many times. The observed sequence ends 3 residues before the CDR3 terminus, with the missing tail filled in from the germline J gene. V and J are TRBV6-1 and TRBJ2-3; possible D gene TRBD2, 5 bases. V dropped 2 bases and J dropped 2 bases, with 8 bases sitting between them. The V gene's germline CDR1 is MNHNS and CDR2 SASEGT. This CDR3 is built from 14 residues. The CDR3 sequence is CASSETRTTDTQYF. The covered CDR3 bases are TGTGCCAGCAGTGAAACTAGGACCACAGATACG.

This clone has ten or more counts. The read ends 3 residues shy of where the CDR3 ends; the end is completed using the germline J gene. V is TRBV29-1 and J is TRBJ1-2; the match to TRBD1 covers 9 bases. Trimming at V came to 7 bases and at J to 1 base, leaving 7 bases not matched to a gene. The CDR3 extends over 14 amino acids. Germline V gene lookup returns CDR1 SQVTM and CDR2 ANQGSEA. The CDR3 DNA, read in part, is TGCAGCGCCGGGGGACAGGGTGATAACTATGGC. Encoded protein: CSAGGQGDNYG. The whole CDR3 sequence is CSAGGQGDNYGYTF. Full variable domain (rest looked up from reference TRBV29-1 and TRBJ1-2): SAVISQKPSRDICQRGTSLTIQCQVDSQVTMMFWYRQQPGQSLTLIATANQGSEATYESGFVIDKFPISRPNLTFSTLTVSNMSPEDSSIYLCSAGGQGDNYGYTFGSGTRLTVV.

Turning to this clone: The CDR3 end is not reached by the read, which stops 3 residues before it; the germline J gene fills it in. The chain recombines TRBV11-2 with TRBJ1-2; weak D call: TRBD1 (5 bases). This CDR3 has 15 amino acids. Germline V gene data show CDR1 as SGHAT and CDR2 as FQNNGV. The CDR3 protein is CASGSIGMAGHGYTF. CDR3 DNA, as far as it was read: TGTGCCAGCGGCTCAATTGGGATGGCAGGGCACGGC.

This clone was detected a few times. The missing CDR3 end, 3 residues past where the read stops, is filled in from the germline J gene. This rearrangement joins TRBV30 to TRBJ1-3; maybe TRBD1 (6 bases). This CDR3 comprises 16 residues. Germline loops: CDR1 GTSNPN, CDR2 SVGIG (reference sequence). V was cut by 4 bases and J by 4 bases, with 20 bases left in between. The CDR3 is CAWKRDISFLGNTIYF. The DNA read from the CDR3 is TGTGCCTGGAAGAGGGACATATCGTTTTTGGGAAACACC.

This clone was counted many times. The read ends 3 residues before the CDR3 terminus; that terminus is restored from the germline J gene. V usage is TRBV7-9 and J usage is TRBJ2-2, with 8 bases matching TRBD1. The V gene's germline CDR1 is SEHNR and CDR2 FQNEAQ (reference sequence). CDR3 size: 15 residues. After removal of 4 bases from V and 3 bases from J, the junction contained 4 bases not matched to a gene. This chain's CDR3 is CASSSWTGHTGELFF. The CDR3 bases that were read are TGTGCCAGCAGCTCTTGGACAGGGCACACCGGGGAG.

Regarding this clone: Read sequence stops 3 residues before the CDR3 end, and the germline J gene provides the missing end. The V and J genes are TRBV7-9 and TRBJ2-7; unclear D gene. CDR3 length: 12 amino acids. V was pared by 7 bases and J by 3 bases, with 10 bases between. Germline V gene data show CDR1 as SEHNR and CDR2 as FQNEAQ (reference sequence). The CDR3: CASTDSLYEQYF. The sequenced part of the CDR3 DNA is TGTGCCAGCACCGATAGTCTCTACGAG.

This clone was detected many times. Sequencing ends 3 residues short of the CDR3 end; the germline J gene provides the rest. This chain links TRBV20-1 with TRBJ2-7, with D uncertain. Deletions cut 3 bases from V and 0 bases from J, with 9 bases between. Germline V gene sequence: CDR1 DFQATT, CDR2 SNEGSKA (reference sequence). CDR3 length: 13 residues. Incomplete CDR3 DNA: TGCAGTGCTAGTACGCAGGACTCCTACGAG. It yields the protein CSASTQDSYE. The CDR3 reads in full as CSASTQDSYEQYF.

As concerns this clone: The CDR3 goes on 3 residues after the read ends, and that part is filled in from the germline J gene. This chain uses TRBV20-1 with TRBJ2-1, with 8 bases identical to TRBD2. V lost 7 bases, J lost 2 bases, and 1 base stayed unmatched. Germline V gene lookup returns CDR1 DFQATT and CDR2 SNEGSKA (reference sequence). The CDR3 extends over 12 amino acids. This CDR3 is CSVAGPYNEQFF. The sequenced part of the CDR3 DNA is TGCAGTGTAGCGGGGCCCTACAATGAG.